The following is a T cell receptor beta chain sequence with its context. Its matching antigen is unknown. This record comes from a study of cytomegalovirus exposure and HLA in healthy donors. Per germline, CDR1 GTSNPN and CDR2 SVGIG (reference sequence). This CDR3 has 14 residues. The V and J ends lost 0 bases and 2 bases respectively, with 11 bases between them. Broader study findings: By HLA locus, TCR association rates varied in a later analysis, with DRB1 showing the most and HLA-C the fewest. Accurate prediction of most subjects' HLA-A and HLA-B alleles from TCR beta sequences was reported. Another analysis was done later, and it associated roughly 15,000 TCR beta sequences with HLA alleles at 0.05 false discovery rate. Per a prior analysis, the majority of TCR beta V segments were productive roughly 87% or roughly 30% of the time.

Primers for the PCR totalled 60 Vbeta and 13 Jbeta. Only in-frame clones appear in the TCRdb table, and some are missing; sequencing was by immunoSEQ multiplex PCR. The data contain about 140,000 clones, roughly 78% of them seen just once; the ten biggest clones take up roughly 3.2%. V usage is TRBV30 and J usage is TRBJ2-7; a possible D gene is TRBD1 (6 bases). Specimen: PBMCs. This clonotype was obtained from a man aged 18 to 30 in good health and CMV-seropositive. CDR3: CAWSVTAGAYEQYF. Here the CDR3 DNA reads TGTGCCTGGAGTGTAACGGCAGGGGCCTACGAGCAGTACTTC.